This T cell receptor beta chain is from a study of cytomegalovirus exposure and HLA in healthy donors. PCR used 60 Vbeta primers and 13 Jbeta primers. The table came from immunoSEQ multiplex PCR; TCRdb's copy has only in-frame clones and leaves some out. The sample lists 200,000 or so clones, about four fifths seen once, with roughly 6% in the top ten. As concerns this clone: The same CDR3 also results from other DNA sequences found in this sample.

V lost 6 bases, J lost 4 bases, and 11 bases stayed unmatched. The CDR3 has 16 residues. Germline values: CDR1 WSHSY, CDR2 SAAADI. The sample comprised PBMCs. The receptor was derived from a woman in her thirties in good health and CMV-seropositive. The chain combines TRBV10-2 with TRBJ2-5, with 10 nucleotides matching TRBD2. The CDR3 region has the DNA TGCGCCAGCAGAGGTCCTAGCGGGGGAGCCGGAGAGACCCAGTACTTC. Translation: CASRGPSGGAGETQYF.